This T cell receptor beta chain appears in the sequencing data of a study of cytomegalovirus exposure and HLA in healthy donors. Study-level results: Further analysis was carried out later, and it showed several of the most significant clusters appearing linked to common viral pathogens. The study found most TCR sequences rare, yet found some public TCRs in many donors. The investigators catalogued 150 to 200 TCR beta chains as cytomegalovirus-associated.

PCR used 60 Vbeta primers and 13 Jbeta primers. Data came from immunoSEQ multiplex PCR; TCRdb stores just in-frame clones and leaves some out. There are about 170,000 clones in the sample; 70% to 80% occur only once, and about 2% lies in the top ten. All donors participated as healthy donors of bone marrow. On this clone itself: Its antigen is not known.

V was shortened by 0 bases and J by 0 bases, with 6 bases between the two germline ends. Germline lookup yields CDR1 SGDLS and CDR2 YYNGEE. CDR3 size: 14 residues. This clonotype was obtained from a woman aged 50 to 60 in good health and CMV-seronegative. The rearrangement joins TRBV9 to TRBJ2-5, with a possible D match to TRBD2 (5 bases). Sequenced: PBMCs. CDR3 DNA sequence: TGTGCCAGCAGCGTAGGAGGGTACCAAGAGACCCAGTACTTC. Amino acid sequence: CASSVGGYQETQYF.